The TCR beta chain described here comes from a study of CD8+CD57+ T cells in acquired aplastic anemia (dated 2018 in TCRdb). Context from the whole study: Extracted DNA from sorted CD4+ and CD8+ cells averaged around 3.4 ug, ranging from roughly 0.19 to 27.4 ug. Study-wide findings and limitations: Between patients and healthy controls, no significant difference in CD8+ Simpson's diversity was found (P=0.060). Approximately 31 CD8+ CDR3 sequences were found in both patients and controls but appeared to be highly expressed in patients and within the immunodominant clones of the patients.

The cysteine opens and the phenylalanine closes a CDR3 of 14 amino acids. Only the CDR3 region is kept as DNA, spanning 42 bases read in frame from base 1. CDR1 and CDR2, looked up from the germline V gene, are MGHDK and SYGVNS. The study deep-sequenced TCR repertoires of sorted CD4+ and CD8+ blood T cells from severe aplastic anemia patients and healthy subjects. Ficoll-Paque density gradient centrifugation was used to isolate peripheral blood mononuclear cells. Before DNA extraction, CD4+ and CD8+ T cells were sorted with FACS or magnetic beads. Profiling of TCR beta VDJ combinations and CDR3 sequences used genomic DNA as the template. An Illumina HiSeq 2000 was used for TCR repertoire sequencing. In the source study's methods: Repertoire assessment relied on Simpson's diversity index, CDR3 size and DJ length profiles, and TRBV/TRBJ rearrangement plots. Whichever DNA sequence was most abundant in the deep sequencing data was defined as the immunodominant clone. CDR3 amino acid sequences were checked for sharing between subjects and were compared against published repertoires and the VDJdb database. In-frame beta chains were kept once TCRdb had trimmed the public reads at Q25 with fastp and called clones with MiXCR. Each entry merges the rows of one CDR3 protein and shows their most common DNA and genes. TCRdb, not the original authors, processed these V and J calls. Within this sample are 150,000 to 200,000 distinct CDR3 sequences, with 64% of them counted one time only. 40% to 55% of the sample comes from the top ten.

A note on this clonotype: No antigen is known for it. At one boundary the junction diverges from the germline segment, which might be a read error.

The sequence derives from a human donor with severe aplastic anemia or a healthy control (not recorded which). The rearranged segments are TRBV25-1 and TRBJ2-7; 9 middle bases align to TRBD1. The sequenced sample was sorted CD4+, CD8+, or CD8+CD57+ T cells (not recorded which) from PBMCs. The base sequence is TGTGCCAGCAGTGTATCCCTGGGACAGGGCAGGTCGCACTTC. Its protein reads: CASSVSLGQGRSHF.